These T cell receptor beta chains were read from a single sample in a study of shared clonotypes between healthy human individuals. Method: immunoSEQ multiplex PCR; TCRdb's copy keeps in-frame clones and lacks some. The sample yields under 2.5 million clones, 80% to 95% seen once. Source material: naive CD4+ T cells from PBMCs. The receptors stem from a man between 18 and 29 years old in good health. Some clones in this sample may be carry-over from other donors' samples. The CDR3 runs from the conserved cysteine through the conserved F or W. D genes are given only for firm matches. Rows may omit the clone size; those that give it use once, few, many or a size class.

v_gene: TRBV4-1
d_gene: TRBD1
j_gene: TRBJ2-3
abundance: .
CDR3aa: CASSQEGGQGGRDTQYF
CDR3nt: TGCGCCAGCAGCCAAGAAGGGGGACAGGGGGGAAGAGATACGCAGTATTTT

v_gene: TRBV28
d_gene: .
j_gene: TRBJ1-2
abundance: once
CDR3aa: CASSLVGSGYTF
CDR3nt: TGTGCCAGCAGTTTAGTCGGGAGTGGCTACACCTTC

v_gene: TRBV28
d_gene: .
j_gene: TRBJ1-5
abundance: few
CDR3aa: CASSRLGNQPQHF
CDR3nt: TGTGCCAGCAGCCGGCTCGGAAATCAGCCCCAGCATTTT

v_gene: TRBV2
d_gene: .
j_gene: TRBJ2-1
abundance: .
CDR3aa: CASSEADRNEQFF
CDR3nt: TGTGCCAGCAGTGAAGCTGACCGCAATGAGCAGTTCTTC

v_gene: TRBV30
d_gene: .
j_gene: TRBJ1-3
abundance: .
CDR3aa: CAWSVGGQGSGNTIYF
CDR3nt: TGTGCCTGGAGTGTAGGGGGTCAGGGATCTGGAAACACCATATATTTT

v_gene: TRBV29-1
d_gene: .
j_gene: TRBJ2-5
abundance: .
CDR3aa: CSVENREETQYF
CDR3nt: TGCAGCGTTGAAAACAGGGAAGAGACCCAGTACTTC

v_gene: TRBV11-2
d_gene: .
j_gene: TRBJ1-5
abundance: .
CDR3aa: CASSLAGSNQPQHF
CDR3nt: TGTGCCAGCAGCTTAGCAGGGAGCAATCAGCCCCAGCATTTT

v_gene: TRBV4-3
d_gene: .
j_gene: TRBJ2-1
abundance: once
CDR3aa: CASSGYHNTYNEQFF
CDR3nt: TGCGCCAGCAGTGGATACCACAACACCTACAATGAGCAGTTCTTC

v_gene: TRBV4-1
d_gene: .
j_gene: TRBJ2-5
abundance: .
CDR3aa: CASSQTGMQETQYF
CDR3nt: TGCGCCAGCAGCCAGACCGGGATGCAAGAGACCCAGTACTTC

v_gene: TRBV4-3
d_gene: TRBD2
j_gene: TRBJ2-7
abundance: .
CDR3aa: CASSQDLGSGTYEQYF
CDR3nt: TGCGCCAGCAGCCAAGATCTTGGTAGCGGGACCTACGAGCAGTACTTC

v_gene: TRBV19
d_gene: TRBD1
j_gene: TRBJ1-5
abundance: .
CDR3aa: CASSGGRDREDQPQHF
CDR3nt: TGTGCCAGTAGCGGGGGGCGGGACAGGGAGGACCAGCCCCAGCATTTT

v_gene: TRBV5-6
d_gene: .
j_gene: TRBJ1-1
abundance: .
CDR3aa: CASSFFEGMNTEAFF
CDR3nt: TGTGCCAGCAGCTTTTTCGAGGGGATGAACACTGAAGCTTTCTTT

v_gene: TRBV5-1
d_gene: .
j_gene: TRBJ2-5
abundance: .
CDR3aa: CASSLLIGSTETQYF
CDR3nt: TGCGCCAGCAGCTTGTTGATCGGGAGTACAGAGACCCAGTACTTC

v_gene: TRBV7-2
d_gene: TRBD2
j_gene: TRBJ2-1
abundance: .
CDR3aa: CASSGASGRSPEQFF
CDR3nt: TGTGCCAGCAGCGGGGCTAGCGGGAGGTCCCCTGAGCAGTTCTTC

v_gene: TRBV25-1
d_gene: .
j_gene: TRBJ1-2
abundance: .
CDR3aa: CASSSAGIYGYTF
CDR3nt: TGTGCCAGCAGTTCAGCGGGAATCTATGGCTACACCTTC

v_gene: TRBV7-2
d_gene: .
j_gene: TRBJ1-1
abundance: .
CDR3aa: CASSRHGVNTEAFF
CDR3nt: TGTGCCAGCAGTCGACACGGAGTGAACACTGAAGCTTTCTTT

v_gene: TRBV18
d_gene: .
j_gene: TRBJ2-5
abundance: .
CDR3aa: CASSFNGGAETQYF
CDR3nt: TGTGCCAGCTCGTTTAATGGGGGAGCAGAGACCCAGTACTTC

v_gene: TRBV6-5
d_gene: .
j_gene: TRBJ2-7
abundance: .
CDR3aa: CASSYNRQNTYEQYF
CDR3nt: TGTGCCAGCAGTTATAATCGCCAGAACACCTACGAGCAGTACTTC

v_gene: TRBV9
d_gene: .
j_gene: TRBJ2-3
abundance: .
CDR3aa: CASSPGYPRDTQYF
CDR3nt: TGTGCCAGCAGCCCCGGGTACCCCAGGGATACGCAGTATTTT

v_gene: TRBV5-4
d_gene: .
j_gene: TRBJ2-1
abundance: .
CDR3aa: CASSARYLGDVFF
CDR3nt: TGTGCCAGCAGCGCAAGATACCTAGGGGACGTGTTCTTC

v_gene: TRBV30
d_gene: .
j_gene: TRBJ2-3
abundance: .
CDR3aa: CAWSVVSADTQYF
CDR3nt: TGTGCCTGGAGTGTGGTCTCTGCAGATACGCAGTATTTT

v_gene: TRBV28
d_gene: .
j_gene: TRBJ2-4
abundance: .
CDR3aa: CASSSPGYIQYF
CDR3nt: TGTGCCAGCAGTTCCCCCGGTTACATTCAGTACTTC

v_gene: TRBV2
d_gene: TRBD2
j_gene: TRBJ2-3
abundance: once
CDR3aa: CASSGRGGRDTQYF
CDR3nt: TGTGCCAGCAGTGGCCGGGGAGGGCGAGATACGCAGTATTTT

v_gene: TRBV5-3
d_gene: TRBD1
j_gene: TRBJ2-7
abundance: once
CDR3aa: CSDQPGQGAGYEQYF
CDR3nt: TGTTCCGACCAGCCGGGACAGGGGGCCGGTTACGAGCAGTACTTC

v_gene: TRBV11-1
d_gene: .
j_gene: TRBJ2-1
abundance: .
CDR3aa: CASSLAGGFYNEQFF
CDR3nt: TGTGCCAGCAGCTTAGCGGGCGGATTCTACAATGAGCAGTTCTTC

v_gene: TRBV28
d_gene: .
j_gene: TRBJ2-1
abundance: .
CDR3aa: CASSLQGEQFF
CDR3nt: TGTGCCAGCAGTTTACAAGGTGAGCAGTTCTTC

v_gene: TRBV28
d_gene: .
j_gene: TRBJ2-5
abundance: .
CDR3aa: CASSTLGGRTETQYF
CDR3nt: TGTGCCAGCAGTACCCTGGGGGGACGGACAGAGACCCAGTACTTC

v_gene: TRBV7-9
d_gene: .
j_gene: TRBJ1-2
abundance: .
CDR3aa: CASNLGENYGYTF
CDR3nt: TGTGCCAGCAACTTGGGGGAGAACTATGGCTACACCTTC